What follows is one T cell receptor beta chain and its context. This clonotype showed up many times. The clone's antigen remains unknown. No base-level quality is on record; no much larger clone is a single base apart. The CDR3 measures 13 amino acids from cysteine to phenylalanine. Just CDR3 DNA is preserved here, 39 bases in frame from base 1. CDR1 and CDR2 are read off the germline V gene as MNHEY and SVGEGT. V is reduced by 3 bases and J by 9 bases, leaving a spacing of 12 bases between them. Library construction relied on RT-PCR. The instrument was an Illumina HiSeq 2500. TCRdb itself trimmed the public reads at Q25 with fastp, ran MiXCR and retained productive beta chains. Merged by CDR3 protein, the rows form single entries marked with the most common genes and DNA. The table for this sample lists hundreds of thousands of distinct CDR3 sequences; roughly 25% of them were counted only once. The ten largest account for over 1.5% of the sample.

This record comes from a study of response to subunit inactivated influenza vaccine (dated by TCRdb to 2016 to 2019). About the full investigation: To follow how T cells responded to a trivalent subunit inactivated influenza vaccine, the researchers relied on deep quantitative profiling of the T cell receptor repertoire. What the study reported, not specific to this receptor: According to the authors, only a limited number of new T cells may be recruited by each seasonal influenza vaccination.

The chain is encoded by TRBV6-2 or TRBV6-3 joined to TRBJ1-5, with no confidently assigned D gene. Sequencing used CD4+ T cells sorted from PBMCs, obtained about 5 days after vaccination. This sequence originates from a man in his forties or fifties who received an inactivated influenza vaccine. Donor details come from another sample of the same person, matched by shared clones. The sequence in DNA is TGTGCCAGCAGTTATACAGTGCCGAGGCCCCAGCATTTT. Its translation reads: CASSYTVPRPQHF.